A selection of T cell receptor beta chains follows, all from one sample in a study of CD8+ T cells in alopecia areata. TCRdb's table, derived via immunoSEQ multiplex PCR, lists solely in-frame clones and lacks some. The sample lists 130,000 to 150,000 clones; about 89% were seen once. The sequencing here drew on CD8+ T cells sorted from blood, taken at week 0. The receptor set was obtained from a human donor with alopecia areata. The CDR3 runs from the conserved cysteine through the conserved F or W. Each record gives: clone size, J gene, V gene, D gene, CDR3 DNA, CDR3 protein. The D gene is left open where the match is weak. Size is stated for part of the rows, as once, few or many counts, or as a class when the clone is expanded.

size: NA
J: TRBJ2-1
V: TRBV4-1
D: TRBD2
DNA: TGCGCCAGCAGCCAAGATGCTAGCGGGGGGGCCGTCTACAATGAGCAGTTCTTC
CDR3: CASSQDASGGAVYNEQFF

size: NA
J: TRBJ2-5
V: TRBV7-8
D: TRBD2
DNA: TGTGCCAGCACCCCCCCTTATAGCGGGAGGGCCCAAGAGACCCAGTACTTC
CDR3: CASTPPYSGRAQETQYF

size: NA
J: TRBJ2-7
V: TRBV27
D: NA
DNA: TGTGCCAGCAGTCCGCCAATTGGCGAGCAGTACTTC
CDR3: CASSPPIGEQYF

size: NA
J: TRBJ2-1
V: TRBV27
D: TRBD1
DNA: TGTGCCAGTAGGGACAGGGGGAACTACAATGAGCAGTTCTTC
CDR3: CASRDRGNYNEQFF

size: once
J: TRBJ1-1
V: TRBV10-3
D: NA
DNA: TGTGCCATCAGTATCGACAGGCAGGACACTGAAGCTTTCTTT
CDR3: CAISIDRQDTEAFF

size: NA
J: TRBJ2-1
V: TRBV11-2
D: NA
DNA: TGTGCCAGCAGCTTAGAATTGGTAAATGAGCAGTTCTTC
CDR3: CASSLELVNEQFF

size: once
J: TRBJ2-3
V: TRBV6-1
D: NA
DNA: TGTGCCAGCAGTGATAGGGCAGGGGGCACAGATACGCAGTATTTT
CDR3: CASSDRAGGTDTQYF

size: NA
J: TRBJ1-5
V: TRBV7-9
D: NA
DNA: TGTGCCAGCAGCTCAAGCATTGGGAATCAGCCCCAGCATTTT
CDR3: CASSSSIGNQPQHF

size: NA
J: TRBJ2-2
V: TRBV29-1
D: NA
DNA: TGCAGCGTCCCTGACAAGAACACCGGGGAGCTGTTTTTT
CDR3: CSVPDKNTGELFF

size: NA
J: TRBJ2-5
V: TRBV7-9
D: NA
DNA: TGTGCCAGCAGCCCCGGCGAGTACCAAGAGACCCAGTACTTC
CDR3: CASSPGEYQETQYF

size: large
J: TRBJ2-7
V: TRBV7-9
D: NA
DNA: TGTGCCACCAACGAGGGGAACTACGAGCAGTACTTC
CDR3: CATNEGNYEQYF

size: NA
J: TRBJ2-3
V: TRBV14
D: NA
DNA: TGTGCCAGCAGCCAAGATAATACGGGGGCGTGGGATACGCAGTATTTT
CDR3: CASSQDNTGAWDTQYF

size: NA
J: TRBJ2-7
V: TRBV5-1
D: TRBD1
DNA: TGCGCCAGCAGCTTGTCGAGGGGGACAGCCTACGAGCAGTACTTC
CDR3: CASSLSRGTAYEQYF

size: NA
J: TRBJ2-1
V: TRBV11-1
D: TRBD2
DNA: TGTGCCAGCAGCGTCACTAGCGGCGACTCCTACAATGAGCAGTTCTTC
CDR3: CASSVTSGDSYNEQFF

size: NA
J: TRBJ2-3
V: TRBV5-4
D: TRBD2
DNA: TGTGCCAGCAGCCCCGATATAGCGGGCCGCCATACGCAGTATTTT
CDR3: CASSPDIAGRHTQYF

size: NA
J: TRBJ2-7
V: TRBV9
D: NA
DNA: TGTGCCAGCAGCTCCAGGGACTTGGGCCTAACCTACGAGCAGTACTTC
CDR3: CASSSRDLGLTYEQYF

size: NA
J: TRBJ2-3
V: TRBV6-1
D: TRBD2
DNA: TGTGCCAGCAGTGAGTCGACTAGCGGGGCCACAGATACGCAGTATTTT
CDR3: CASSESTSGATDTQYF

size: NA
J: TRBJ2-3
V: TRBV27
D: TRBD2
DNA: TGTGCCAGCAGTTTATTTGCGGCGGGGGACCCCACAGATACGCAGTATTTT
CDR3: CASSLFAAGDPTDTQYF

size: NA
J: TRBJ2-5
V: TRBV4-1
D: NA
DNA: TGCGCCAGCAGCCAAGATCAATCCGGGTACCAAGAGACCCAGTACTTC
CDR3: CASSQDQSGYQETQYF

size: NA
J: TRBJ2-2
V: TRBV6-6
D: NA
DNA: TGTGCCAGCAGTTACCCTACCGGACAGACCGGGGAGCTGTTTTTT
CDR3: CASSYPTGQTGELFF

size: NA
J: TRBJ1-1
V: TRBV7-6
D: TRBD1
DNA: TGTGCCAGCAGCTTCACCGACAGGGCGAACACTGAAGCTTTCTTT
CDR3: CASSFTDRANTEAFF

size: NA
J: TRBJ2-7
V: TRBV19
D: TRBD2
DNA: TGTGCCAGTAGCTTAGCGGGGAACTCCTACGAGCAGTACTTC
CDR3: CASSLAGNSYEQYF

size: NA
J: TRBJ2-7
V: TRBV9
D: TRBD1
DNA: TGTGCCAGCAGCGCCGAAGGGGACAGCACCTACGAGCAGTACTTC
CDR3: CASSAEGDSTYEQYF

size: few
J: TRBJ1-4
V: TRBV16
D: NA
DNA: TGTGCCAGCAGCCCAGGACAGGAAAAACTGTTTTTT
CDR3: CASSPGQEKLFF

size: NA
J: TRBJ2-1
V: TRBV14
D: NA
DNA: TGTGCCAGCAGCCAACCACCCCTTACCGAGCCCCGCAATGAGCAGTTCTTC
CDR3: CASSQPPLTEPRNEQFF

size: NA
J: TRBJ2-7
V: TRBV4-1
D: NA
DNA: TGCGCCAGCAGCCAAGATCGCGAGCGTACGAGCTCCTACGAGCAGTACTTC
CDR3: CASSQDRERTSSYEQYF

size: NA
J: TRBJ1-5
V: TRBV14
D: NA
DNA: TGTGCCAGCAGCCAAGGTATACAGGCCATCGTGGCCCAGCATTTT
CDR3: CASSQGIQAIVAQHF

size: few
J: TRBJ2-2
V: TRBV9
D: NA
DNA: TGTGCCAGCAGCGTATTCAGGGAGGACACCGGGGAGCTGTTTTTT
CDR3: CASSVFREDTGELFF

size: NA
J: TRBJ1-1
V: TRBV6-5
D: NA
DNA: TGTGCCAGCAGTTACTCACGGAACGAAGCTTTCTTT
CDR3: CASSYSRNEAFF

size: NA
J: TRBJ2-1
V: TRBV6-5
D: NA
DNA: TGTGCCAGCATACAGGGATCTGCTGGTGAGCAGTTCTTC
CDR3: CASIQGSAGEQFF

size: NA
J: TRBJ2-2
V: TRBV4-1
D: NA
DNA: TGCGCCAGCAGCCAAGTCGGAAGCTCCGGGGAGCTGTTTTTT
CDR3: CASSQVGSSGELFF

size: NA
J: TRBJ1-1
V: TRBV7-9
D: TRBD1
DNA: TGTGCCAGCAGCACAACCCAGGGGGCTGGGACTGAAGCTTTCTTT
CDR3: CASSTTQGAGTEAFF

size: NA
J: TRBJ1-2
V: TRBV25-1
D: NA
DNA: TGTGCCAGCAGTATAAATCCGGGAACCTACACCTTC
CDR3: CASSINPGTYTF

size: NA
J: TRBJ1-1
V: TRBV11-3
D: NA
DNA: TGTGCCAGCAGCTCGGACGGACAGATACTGAACACTGAAGCTTTCTTT
CDR3: CASSSDGQILNTEAFF

size: NA
J: TRBJ1-2
V: TRBV9
D: NA
DNA: TGTGCCAGCAGCCCTGCTGGTTCAGACTTCGGAACCTTC
CDR3: CASSPAGSDFGTF

size: NA
J: TRBJ2-5
V: TRBV7-2
D: TRBD1
DNA: TGTGCCAGCAGCATACCTAGACAGGGAATTCAAGAGACCCAGTACTTC
CDR3: CASSIPRQGIQETQYF

size: NA
J: TRBJ2-7
V: TRBV19
D: NA
DNA: TGTGCCAGTAGTATCACCGGATCCTACGAGCAGTACTTC
CDR3: CASSITGSYEQYF

size: NA
J: TRBJ1-1
V: TRBV27
D: NA
DNA: TGTGCCAGCAGTAACCAGGGCGCTGAAGCTTTCTTT
CDR3: CASSNQGAEAFF

size: NA
J: TRBJ2-7
V: TRBV6-1
D: NA
DNA: TGTGCCAGCAGTGTTGGTCTGTCCTACGAGCAGTACTTC
CDR3: CASSVGLSYEQYF

size: NA
J: TRBJ1-5
V: TRBV7-9
D: NA
DNA: TGTGCCAGCAGCTTACAGGGTCCGGGTCAGCCCCAGCATTTT
CDR3: CASSLQGPGQPQHF

size: NA
J: TRBJ2-1
V: TRBV9
D: NA
DNA: TGTGCCAGCAGAGCCAGCGAGACCCCTAATAATGAGCAGTTCTTC
CDR3: CASRASETPNNEQFF

size: NA
J: TRBJ2-3
V: TRBV7-9
D: NA
DNA: TGTGCCAGCAGCTCCTCAGATACCACAGATACGCAGTATTTT
CDR3: CASSSSDTTDTQYF

size: once
J: TRBJ2-7
V: TRBV27
D: NA
DNA: TGTGCCAGCAGTCCCCATCCTTTCTGGTACGAGCAGTACTTC
CDR3: CASSPHPFWYEQYF